The TCR beta chain described here comes from a study of blood T cell repertoires in COVID-19. Study-wide context: Sites across the United States, Italy and Spain contributed samples from acute and convalescent COVID-19. T cells, B-cell-depleted T cells, or PBMCs supplied cDNA or gDNA.

Researchers sorted participants into cohorts using their self-reported clinical history. Cohort 3 recovered donors had two negative PCRs, clearance, or symptom resolution. TCRdb's table, derived via immunoSEQ multiplex PCR, lists solely in-frame clones and lacks some. The sample includes 190,000 or so clones, approximately 84% of them seen just once. CDR1 SGHRS and CDR2 YFSETQ come from the germline V gene. This CDR3 is 15 amino acids long. V was pared by 4 bases and J by 7 bases, with 14 bases of the junction left unmatched. The sequence derives from a man aged 35 to 55 who had recovered from COVID-19. V and J are TRBV5-1 and TRBJ2-7; 7 bases match TRBD1. Input material: PBMCs or T cells enriched from blood (not recorded which). The CDR3: CASSPAPTGVGEQYF. The CDR3, as DNA: TGCGCCAGCAGCCCAGCCCCAACAGGGGTAGGGGAGCAGTACTTC.